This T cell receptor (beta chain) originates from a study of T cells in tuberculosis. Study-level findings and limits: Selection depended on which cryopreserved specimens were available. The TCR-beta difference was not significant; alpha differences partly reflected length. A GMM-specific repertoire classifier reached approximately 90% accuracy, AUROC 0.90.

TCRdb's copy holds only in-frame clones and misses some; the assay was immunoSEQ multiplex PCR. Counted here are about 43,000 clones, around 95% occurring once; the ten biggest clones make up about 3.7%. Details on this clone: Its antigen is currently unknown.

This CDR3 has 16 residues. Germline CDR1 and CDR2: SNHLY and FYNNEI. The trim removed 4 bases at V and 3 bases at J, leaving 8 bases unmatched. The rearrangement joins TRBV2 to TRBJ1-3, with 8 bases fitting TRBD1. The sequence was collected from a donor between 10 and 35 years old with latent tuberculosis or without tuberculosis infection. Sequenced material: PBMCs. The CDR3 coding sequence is TGTGCCAGCAGTGCTGCAGGGGGCGGATTTGGAAACACCATATATTTT. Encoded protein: CASSAAGGGFGNTIYF. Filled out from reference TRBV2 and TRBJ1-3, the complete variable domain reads EPEVTQTPSHQVTQMGQEVILRCVPISNHLYFYWYRQILGQKVEFLVSFYNNEISEKSEIFDDQFSVERPDGSNFTLKIRSTKLEDSAMYFCASSAAGGGFGNTIYFGEGSWLTVV.